The sequence of this T cell receptor (beta chain) was determined in a study of radiation and T cells in renal cell carcinoma. Study-wide results and caveats: From baseline, blood top tumor clonotypes peaked at 2 weeks post-radiation.

J gave up 9 bases and V 5 bases, and 7 bases lay outside the gene matches. CDR1 SGHTA and CDR2 FQGNSA come from the germline V gene. The CDR3 is 12 amino acids. Note on this clone: What it binds is unknown.

Time point meaning: blood 4 weeks post-SBRT, at nephrectomy. Treatment in this sample: 15 Gy SBRT to primary tumor, nephrectomy 4 weeks later. The repertoire was sequenced with immunoSEQ multiplex PCR; TCRdb's copy has only in-frame clones and lacks some. The table includes about 170,000 clones, roughly nine tenths detected once. The input for sequencing was blood, taken from a patient whose treatment included radiotherapy and nephrectomy. The clonotype was recovered from a woman in her forties or fifties with renal cell carcinoma. The V and J genes are TRBV7-2 and TRBJ2-7; 7 bases match TRBD1. CDR3 coding DNA: TGTGCCAGCAGCACCCTACAGGGGCCGCAGTACTTC. Translation gives CASSTLQGPQYF.